This T cell receptor (beta chain) came from a study of CDR3 diversity in severe acne. MiXCR, applied by TCRdb to the PCR reads, yields one record per CDR3 protein. The sample consists of over 70,000 distinct CDR3 sequences, under 65% of them appearing once. This clonotype was seen many times. Germline V gene data show CDR1 as LNHDA and CDR2 as SQIVND (reference sequence). The germline V and J ends were trimmed by 3 bases and 0 bases, with 14 bases remaining between them. The CDR3 extends over 16 amino acids. This sequence originates from a male donor in good health, without acne. What was sequenced was blood. The chain combines TRBV19 with TRBJ1-1, with D perhaps matching TRBD1 (5 bases). The chain's CDR3 is CASSMGWGRMNTEAFF. The CDR3 DNA is TGTGCCAGTAGTATGGGGTGGGGCAGGATGAACACTGAAGCTTTCTTT.